The 27 T cell receptor beta chains in this list originate from one sample, sequenced in a study of blood T cell repertoires in COVID-19. Libraries were prepared by immunoSEQ multiplex PCR; TCRdb keeps only in-frame clonotypes and omits some of them. Here the sample spans over 100,000 clones, 82% being singletons. Source material: peripheral blood. Every receptor here comes from a man between 60 and 70 years old with acute or convalescent COVID-19.

The chain carries TRBV18 and TRBJ1-2, with TRBD1 as a possible D gene (6 bases). The CDR3 consists of 16 residues. The germline V gene has CDR1 KGHSH and CDR2 LQKENI. With 1 base removed from V and 5 bases from J, the gap between germline ends came to 17 bases. DNA of the CDR3: TGTGCCAGCTCACCACTTCCGCAGGGGTCCCCTTATGGCTACACCTTC. This codes for CASSPLPQGSPYGYTF. The full variable domain, rest sourced from reference TRBV18 and TRBJ1-2, is NAGVMQNPRHLVRRRGQEARLRCSPMKGHSHVYWYRQLPEEGLKFMVYLQKENIIDESGMPKERFSAEFPKEGPSILRIQQVVRGDSAAYFCASSPLPQGSPYGYTFGSGTRLTVV.

J is TRBJ2-5 and V is TRBV27; TRBD1 agrees at 7 bases. The trim removed 6 bases at V and 0 bases at J, leaving 10 bases unmatched. This CDR3 has 16 residues. Germline V lookup: CDR1 MNHEY, CDR2 SMNVEV (reference sequence). CDR3 loop: CASRRTGTEYQETQYF. The CDR3 DNA is TGTGCCAGCAGGCGTACCGGGACAGAGTACCAAGAGACCCAGTACTTC.

This chain links TRBV2 with TRBJ1-2; 7 bases align to TRBD1. Germline trimming cut 2 bases from V and 5 bases from J; bases unmatched to any gene: 11. CDR3 length equals 16 residues. The germline gives CDR1 SNHLY, CDR2 FYNNEI. Here the CDR3 reads CASSESWGQRNYGYTF. Here the CDR3 DNA reads TGTGCCAGCAGTGAATCTTGGGGACAGCGAAATTATGGCTACACCTTC.

V is TRBV23-1 and J is TRBJ2-1; D is perhaps TRBD2 (6 bases). Being an ORF, TRBV23-1 has a function that is uncertain. The CDR3 is 13 amino acids. Between the trimmed V and J ends, which lost 3 bases and 15 bases, there was a span of 18 bases. CDR3 DNA: TGCGCCAGCAGTCATCTTCCCTCGGGGGACCGGTTCTTC. It yields the protein CASSHLPSGDRFF.

This clone was detected only once. The V call is TRBV7-8, the J call TRBJ2-2, with D unclear. Between the trimmed V and J ends, which lost 4 bases and 1 base, there was a span of 4 bases. CDR3 length equals 13 residues. Germline-derived CDR1 and CDR2 are SGHVS and FQNEAQ. CDR3 coding DNA: TGTGCCAGCAGCTATCAGAACACCGGGGAGCTGTTTTTT. It translates to CASSYQNTGELFF. Full variable domain (remainder filled in from reference TRBV7-8 and TRBJ2-2): GAGVSQSPRYKVAKRGQDVALRCDPISGHVSLFWYQQALGQGPEFLTYFQNEAQLDKSGLPSDRFFAERPEGSVSTLKIQRTQQEDSAVYLCASSYQNTGELFFGEGSRLTVL.

This chain uses TRBV5-5 with TRBJ1-1, with D perhaps TRBD1 (6 bases). Germline CDR1 and CDR2: SGHKS and YYEKEE (reference sequence). Trimming left V 1 base short and J 5 bases short, with 9 bases between. The CDR3 is made up of 13 amino acids. CDR3 region: CASSLTGSTEAFF. In DNA, the CDR3 is TGTGCCAGCAGCTTGACAGGGAGTACTGAAGCTTTCTTT.

The rearrangement joins TRBV5-4 to TRBJ2-7; D may be TRBD1 (6 bases). CDR3 length: 14 amino acids. The germline V and J ends were trimmed by 4 bases and 0 bases, with 11 bases remaining between them. The germline gives CDR1 SGHNT, CDR2 YYREEE (reference sequence). CDR3 in DNA: TGTGCCAGCAGCACTACGACAGGCTCCTACGAGCAGTACTTC. Its translation is CASSTTTGSYEQYF. Complete variable domain (other parts from reference TRBV5-4 and TRBJ2-7): ETGVTQSPTHLIKTRGQQVTLRCSSQSGHNTVSWYQQALGQGPQFIFQYYREEENGRGNFPPRFSGLQFPNYSSELNVNALELDDSALYLCASSTTTGSYEQYFGPGTRLTVT.

The chain couples TRBV5-5 to TRBJ2-7; unclear D gene. Trimming pared 1 base from V and 3 bases from J, leaving 5 bases between. This CDR3 has 12 amino acids. CDR1 is SGHKS and CDR2 is YYEKEE in the germline V gene (reference sequence). CDR3 sequence reads: CASSLHVYEQYF. The CDR3 region has the DNA TGTGCCAGCAGCTTGCATGTCTACGAGCAGTACTTC.

This chain joins TRBV3-1 (or the pseudogene TRBV3-2) and TRBJ1-2; TRBD1 might be the D (5 bases). The germline gives CDR1 LGHDT, CDR2 YNNKEL (reference sequence). The V and J ends lost 1 base and 8 bases respectively, with 14 bases between them. This CDR3 spans 14 amino acids. The CDR3 spells CASSQVSQGNGYTF. CDR3 nucleotide sequence: TGTGCCAGCAGCCAAGTTAGTCAGGGAAACGGCTACACCTTC.

The rearrangement uses TRBV29-1 and TRBJ1-5, with a possible D match to TRBD1 (6 bases). The CDR3 extends over 13 amino acids. V lost 7 bases and J 4 bases, leaving 14 bases between the germline ends. Germline V CDR1 and CDR2: SQVTM, ANQGSEA. The CDR3 sequence is CSARTGNNQPQHF. Here the CDR3 DNA reads TGCAGCGCCCGAACAGGGAATAATCAGCCCCAGCATTTT.

The chain has TRBV12-3 or TRBV12-4 and TRBJ2-7; TRBD2 agrees at 7 bases. CDR3 length: 12 amino acids. V shed 5 bases and J 7 bases; nucleotides not matched to a gene: 5. CDR3 DNA sequence: TGTGCCAGCAGTATACCGGGAGGTGAGCAGTACTTC. The encoded protein is CASSIPGGEQYF.

This clone was picked up one time. The rearrangement links TRBV9 to TRBJ1-6; D gene ambiguous. Deletions cut 1 base from V and 8 bases from J, with 10 bases between. The CDR3 is made up of 14 amino acids. Per the germline V gene, CDR1 is SGDLS and CDR2 is YYNGEE. CDR3 amino acids: CASSVQSGDSPLHF. The DNA of the CDR3 is TGTGCCAGCAGCGTACAATCCGGGGATTCACCCCTCCACTTT.

In the case of this clone: The same CDR3 also results from other DNA sequences found in this sample. The chain joins TRBV10-3 to TRBJ1-1; perhaps TRBD1 as D (6 bases). V gave up 4 bases and J gave up 1 base, with 10 bases separating them. This CDR3 has 14 residues. The V gene's germline CDR1 is ENHRY and CDR2 SYGVKD. This CDR3 is CAISGQGKNTEAFF. The CDR3 bases are TGTGCCATCAGTGGGCAGGGGAAGAACACTGAAGCTTTCTTT.

The chain joins TRBV4-1 to TRBJ1-2; 7 positions match TRBD1. The V gene end was trimmed by 0 bases and the J gene end by 4 bases; junction bases not matched to a gene: 2. The CDR3 has 14 residues. Per the germline V gene, CDR1 is MGHRA and CDR2 is YSYEKL. The CDR3 protein is CASSQDGTAYGYTF. The CDR3 bases are TGCGCCAGCAGCCAAGATGGGACAGCCTATGGCTACACCTTC.

The V and J genes are TRBV7-2 and TRBJ1-5, with D perhaps TRBD1 (6 bases). This CDR3 has 15 residues. Trimming took off 3 bases at V and 2 bases at J, with 11 bases between the two ends. In germline, CDR1 is SGHTA, CDR2 FQGNSA. CDR3 sequence reads: CASSFAGVGNQPQHF. The CDR3 nucleotides read TGTGCCAGCAGCTTTGCAGGGGTGGGCAATCAGCCCCAGCATTTT.

The J gene is TRBJ1-1, the V gene TRBV25-1; TRBD1 agrees at 7 bases. Germline V CDR1 and CDR2: MGHDK, SYGVNS. With 3 bases clipped from V and 0 bases from J, the junction kept 13 bases outside the gene matches. This CDR3 contains 18 residues. CDR3 protein: CASSDPRDSGRMNTEAFF. The CDR3 coding sequence is TGTGCCAGCAGTGACCCCCGGGACAGTGGTCGGATGAACACTGAAGCTTTCTTT. Drawing the rest from reference TRBV25-1 and TRBJ1-1, the complete variable domain is EADIYQTPRYLVIGTGKKITLECSQTMGHDKMYWYQQDPGMELHLIHYSYGVNSTEKGDLSSESTVSRIRTEHFPLTLESARPSHTSQYLCASSDPRDSGRMNTEAFFGQGTRLTVV.

This clone appeared a single time. The chain has TRBV5-1 and TRBJ1-5; 7 bases map to TRBD1. Germline V gene lookup returns CDR1 SGHRS and CDR2 YFSETQ. V was clipped by 4 bases and J by 0 bases; unmatched bases: 4. This CDR3 comprises 15 residues. The CDR3 DNA sequence: TGCGCCAGCAGCGAAAGGACAGGTAGCAATCAGCCCCAGCATTTT. Translated, it gives CASSERTGSNQPQHF.

The rearrangement uses TRBV7-9 and TRBJ2-7, with D perhaps matching TRBD1 (6 bases). V shed 4 bases and J shed 3 bases, with 16 bases lying between them. In germline, CDR1 is SEHNR, CDR2 FQNEAQ (reference sequence). CDR3 length: 15 amino acids. CDR3 residues: CASSSIGTSGYEQYF. CDR3 sequence (DNA): TGTGCCAGCAGCTCGATAGGGACATCCGGCTACGAGCAGTACTTC.

V usage is TRBV30 and J usage is TRBJ1-2, with 11 bases aligning to TRBD1. The CDR3 runs 13 residues. Per the germline V gene, CDR1 is GTSNPN and CDR2 is SVGIG (reference sequence). Trimming removed 7 bases from V and 2 bases from J; junction bases left unmatched: 3. CDR3 sequence (DNA): TGTGCCTATTGGACAGGGGGCAACTATGGCTACACCTTC. As protein: CAYWTGGNYGYTF.

This clone was detected once. The rearrangement links TRBV6-5 to TRBJ1-5; maybe TRBD1 (5 bases). The V gene lost 5 bases and the J gene lost 5 bases, with 10 bases spanning the gap. The germline V gene encodes CDR1 MNHEY and CDR2 SVGAGI. The CDR3 length is 13 residues. CDR3 coding DNA: TGTGCCAGCAGTAACGGGGGATATCAGCCCCAGCATTTT. It encodes CASSNGGYQPQHF.

This clone was seen many times. The rearrangement uses TRBV19 and TRBJ2-2, with a weak D call TRBD2 (5 bases). From germline, CDR1 is LNHDA and CDR2 SQIVND (reference sequence). CDR3 length: 15 amino acids. Trimming stripped 5 bases from V and 5 bases from J, with 15 bases between. This CDR3 reads CASSPQVRVTGELFF. The CDR3 coding sequence is TGTGCCAGTAGTCCTCAAGTGCGGGTTACCGGGGAGCTGTTTTTT. The variable domain in full, with the rest retrieved from reference TRBV19 and TRBJ2-2, is DGGITQSPKYLFRKEGQNVTLSCEQNLNHDAMYWYRQDPGQGLRLIYYSQIVNDFQKGDIAEGYSVSREKKESFPLTVTSAQKNPTAFYLCASSPQVRVTGELFFGEGSRLTVL.

The genes are TRBV6-1 and TRBJ1-1; D uncertain. The CDR3 runs 12 residues. V was cut by 3 bases and J by 1 base, with 3 bases left in between. From germline, CDR1 is MNHNS and CDR2 SASEGT. The CDR3 sequence: CASSERNTEAFF. The CDR3 DNA follows: TGTGCCAGCAGTGAGAGGAACACTGAAGCTTTCTTT.

The CDR3 bases are TGTGCCAGCTCGGGAGACAGGTTTGGGGCCAACGTCCTGACTTTC. Its translation: CASSGDRFGANVLTF. This rearrangement joins TRBV18 to TRBJ2-6; D possibly corresponds to TRBD1 (6 bases). The CDR3 loop spans 15 amino acids. V lost 6 bases and J 3 bases, leaving 12 bases between the germline ends. CDR1 and CDR2 (germline): KGHSH, LQKENI.

The rearrangement joins TRBV19 to TRBJ1-5, with D tentatively TRBD1 (5 bases). V lost 5 bases and J 5 bases, leaving 10 bases between the germline ends. The CDR3 is 13 residues long. Germline V gives CDR1 LNHDA, CDR2 SQIVND (reference sequence). CDR3 sequence (DNA): TGTGCCAGTAGTTCCGACAGTTATCAGCCCCAGCATTTT. This gives the protein CASSSDSYQPQHF. Full variable domain (rest looked up from reference TRBV19 and TRBJ1-5): DGGITQSPKYLFRKEGQNVTLSCEQNLNHDAMYWYRQDPGQGLRLIYYSQIVNDFQKGDIAEGYSVSREKKESFPLTVTSAQKNPTAFYLCASSSDSYQPQHFGDGTRLSIL.

This clone came up a few times. V gene TRBV10-1 combines with J gene TRBJ2-7; perhaps TRBD2 as D (5 bases). The CDR3 length is 17 residues. V lost 0 bases, J lost 6 bases, and 21 bases lay in between. CDR1 WNHNN and CDR2 SYGVQD come from the germline V gene (reference sequence). CDR3 amino acids: CASSESRSLGSGSEQYF. CDR3 DNA sequence: TGCGCCAGCAGTGAGTCGAGGTCTCTGGGTTCGGGAAGCGAGCAGTACTTC.

In DNA, the CDR3 is TGCGCCAGCAGCCGACAGGGTTGGAACACTGAAGCTTTCTTT. The encoded protein is CASSRQGWNTEAFF. The V call is TRBV4-1, the J call TRBJ1-1; 7 bases agree with TRBD1. The CDR3 covers 14 residues. The V gene's germline CDR1 is MGHRA and CDR2 YSYEKL. Trimming cost V 4 bases and J 1 base; bases outside gene matches: 3.

The genes are TRBV6-5 and TRBJ1-3; D might be TRBD1 (6 bases). This CDR3 has 15 amino acids. Per germline, CDR1 MNHEY and CDR2 SVGAGI. The V end was cut by 4 bases, the J end by 0 bases, with 10 bases between. The CDR3 DNA sequence: TGTGCCAGCAGTTGGGGGGGACACTCTGGAAACACCATATATTTT. Translating gives CASSWGGHSGNTIYF.